A selection of T cell receptor beta chains follows, all from one sample in a study of early T cells in non-severe SARS-CoV-2 infection. Via MiXCR, TCRdb re-called the 5' RACE reads, giving one row per CDR3 protein. This table has some 58,000 distinct CDR3 sequences, about an eighth appearing once. Sequenced input: whole blood. These receptors originate from an adult who was a healthcare worker with PCR-confirmed SARS-CoV-2 infection or an uninfected control (not recorded which). The CDR3 runs from the conserved cysteine through the conserved F or W. A D gene is named only where the DNA matches it firmly. Clone size is shown for a subset of rows, as once, few, many or a class of expanded clone.

TRBV6-5	.	many	TRBJ2-3	CASMIAGTDTQYF	TGTGCCAGCATGATTGCGGGAACAGATACGCAGTATTTT
TRBV5-1	.	many	TRBJ1-1	CASSSRPIGNTEAFF	TGCGCCAGCAGCTCCAGACCGATTGGGAACACTGAAGCTTTCTTT
TRBV11-2	TRBD1	few	TRBJ2-3	CASRPPGQGATDTQYF	TGTGCCAGCAGACCACCGGGACAGGGGGCAACAGATACGCAGTATTTT
TRBV11-3	.	many	TRBJ2-1	CASSLDDRPYNEQFF	TGTGCCAGCAGCTTAGATGACAGACCATACAATGAGCAGTTCTTC
TRBV5-1	TRBD1	many	TRBJ2-7	CASTDDRGGEQYF	TGCGCCAGCACCGACGACAGGGGAGGCGAGCAGTACTTC
TRBV19	TRBD2	many	TRBJ2-1	CASSTTPSGGAEQFF	TGTGCCAGTAGTACCACCCCAAGCGGGGGAGCAGAGCAGTTCTTC
TRBV4-3	.	few	TRBJ2-3	CASSQDPSGTDTQYF	TGCGCCAGCAGCCAAGATCCCTCGGGCACAGATACGCAGTATTTT
TRBV14	TRBD1	.	TRBJ2-2	CASSQEGSGTGINTGELFF	TGTGCCAGCAGCCAAGAGGGTTCCGGGACAGGGATTAACACCGGGGAGCTGTTTTTT
TRBV14	TRBD1	few	TRBJ2-7	CASSQDRDRDEQYF	TGTGCCAGCAGCCAGGACCGGGACAGGGACGAGCAGTACTTC
TRBV20-1	.	many	TRBJ1-2	CSARDGSTNYGYTF	TGCAGTGCACGGGACGGCTCCACCAACTATGGCTACACCTTC
TRBV5-1	.	many	TRBJ2-5	CASSQGQANQETQYF	TGCGCCAGCAGCCAGGGGCAGGCCAACCAAGAGACCCAGTACTTC
TRBV20-1	TRBD1	.	TRBJ2-4	CSAREIEGAGTKNIQYF	TGCAGTGCTAGAGAGATCGAGGGGGCAGGAACCAAAAACATTCAGTACTTC
TRBV3-1	TRBD2	.	TRBJ2-3	CASSQELRLAEKFASTDTQYF	TGTGCCAGCAGCCAAGAACTCCGACTAGCGGAAAAGTTTGCTAGCACAGATACGCAGTATTTT
TRBV5-1	TRBD2	many	TRBJ2-2	CASSFLAGDNTGELFF	TGCGCCAGCAGCTTCCTAGCGGGGGATAACACCGGGGAGCTGTTTTTT
TRBV6-6	.	few	TRBJ2-2	CASSLLTTTGELFF	TGTGCCAGCAGTCTCCTGACAACCACCGGGGAGCTGTTTTTT
TRBV7-2	TRBD1	few	TRBJ2-1	CASSPQPGTAYNEQFF	TGTGCCAGCAGCCCTCAACCCGGGACAGCATACAATGAGCAGTTCTTC
TRBV10-1	TRBD1	few	TRBJ2-5	CASSYRTGTGGTETQYF	TGCGCCAGCAGTTACCGTACCGGGACAGGGGGTACAGAGACCCAGTACTTC
TRBV7-3	TRBD2	.	TRBJ2-2	CASSPGLAVSTGELFF	TGTGCCAGCAGCCCAGGACTAGCGGTGTCCACCGGGGAGCTGTTTTTT
TRBV2	TRBD1	many	TRBJ2-2	CASSVGQGNAGELFF	TGTGCCAGCAGTGTGGGACAGGGGAACGCCGGGGAGCTGTTTTTT
TRBV20-1	TRBD1	many	TRBJ1-6	CSANLQGRDSPLHF	TGCAGTGCTAACTTACAGGGGAGGGATTCACCCCTCCACTTT
TRBV9	.	few	TRBJ1-1	CASTGTLEAFF	TGTGCCAGCACCGGGACTTTAGAAGCTTTCTTT
TRBV27	TRBD1	many	TRBJ2-7	CASSLRPTGDVEQYF	TGTGCCAGCAGTTTAAGGCCAACAGGGGACGTGGAGCAGTACTTC
TRBV7-2	.	many	TRBJ2-1	CTVASRGYSYNEQFF	TGTACCGTGGCTAGCCGGGGATACTCCTACAATGAGCAGTTCTTC
TRBV6-2/TRBV6-3	TRBD1	.	TRBJ2-7	CASSYLTGGHEQYF	TGTGCCAGCAGTTACCTGACAGGGGGCCACGAGCAGTACTTC
TRBV20-1	.	many	TRBJ2-3	CSARRGGRSSTDTQYF	TGCAGTGCTAGACGCGGGGGCCGCTCGAGCACAGATACGCAGTATTTT
TRBV18	TRBD1	few	TRBJ2-1	CASSPQTGGSYNEQFF	TGTGCCAGCTCACCACAGACAGGGGGCTCCTACAATGAGCAGTTCTTC
TRBV2	TRBD1	many	TRBJ2-1	CASSKRTGTYNEQFF	TGTGCCAGCAGCAAAAGGACAGGGACCTACAATGAGCAGTTCTTC
TRBV11-2	TRBD2	.	TRBJ2-7	CASSLSGTSIDEQYF	TGTGCCAGCAGCTTGTCTGGGACTAGCATCGACGAGCAGTACTTC
TRBV20-1	.	once	TRBJ1-2	CSASYPPRNFLF	TGCAGTGCTAGTTACCCCCCCCGAAACTTCCTCTTC
TRBV5-6	TRBD1	few	TRBJ1-1	CASSLLGTENTEAFF	TGTGCCAGCAGCTTGTTAGGGACAGAGAACACTGAAGCTTTCTTT
TRBV15	TRBD2	.	TRBJ2-7	CATSRDRGDYEQYF	TGTGCCACCAGCAGAGATCGGGGGGACTACGAGCAGTACTTC
TRBV29-1	.	.	TRBJ1-1	CSVEAVRDEAFF	TGCAGCGTTGAAGCGGTTCGGGATGAAGCTTTCTTT
TRBV7-2	.	few	TRBJ1-1	CASSPRAGDTEAFF	TGTGCCAGCAGCCCCCGCGCAGGGGACACTGAAGCTTTCTTT
TRBV10-3	.	.	TRBJ2-5	CAISESRGYQETQYF	TGTGCCATCAGTGAGTCGCGGGGATACCAAGAGACCCAGTACTTC
TRBV7-3	.	few	TRBJ2-3	CASSSSVGAADTQYF	TGTGCCAGCAGCTCTAGCGTGGGGGCGGCAGATACGCAGTATTTT
TRBV9	.	.	TRBJ1-1	CASKPGASDTEAFF	TGTGCCAGCAAGCCAGGAGCATCGGACACTGAAGCTTTCTTT
TRBV20-1	.	few	TRBJ2-7	CSARGAGSYEQYF	TGCAGTGCTAGGGGGGCGGGGTCCTACGAGCAGTACTTC
TRBV3-1	.	.	TRBJ1-6	CASSQDDFTAGLGNSPLHF	TGTGCCAGCAGCCAAGACGACTTCACGGCGGGACTCGGGAATTCACCCCTCCACTTT
TRBV30	.	.	TRBJ1-3	CAWSGGPGNTIYF	TGTGCCTGGAGTGGAGGCCCCGGAAACACCATATATTTT
TRBV7-2	.	many	TRBJ1-5	CASTPSSGSGNQPQHF	TGTGCCAGCACCCCCTCATCGGGGAGTGGCAATCAGCCCCAGCATTTT
TRBV2	.	many	TRBJ2-5	CASSEGPGAQYF	TGTGCCAGCAGTGAAGGCCCGGGGGCCCAGTACTTC
TRBV10-3	.	few	TRBJ1-3	CAISARQPSDTIYF	TGTGCCATCAGTGCGAGGCAGCCTTCGGACACCATATATTTT
TRBV20-1	.	many	TRBJ2-4	CSAPRDPAGGIQYF	TGCAGTGCCCCAAGGGACCCCGCCGGAGGCATTCAGTACTTC
TRBV21-1	.	.	TRBJ1-4	CASSKEKLFF	TGTGCCAGCAGCAAAGAAAAACTGTTTTTT
TRBV6-1	TRBD1	many	TRBJ2-1	CASSEGTGSYNEQFF	TGTGCCAGCAGTGAGGGGACAGGGTCCTACAATGAGCAGTTCTTC
TRBV5-5	TRBD1	many	TRBJ1-1	CASSSHRGRGEAFF	TGTGCCAGCAGCTCACACAGGGGACGCGGTGAAGCTTTCTTT
TRBV30	TRBD2	.	TRBJ2-1	CAWAVLAGEGNEQFF	TGTGCCTGGGCTGTACTAGCGGGGGAGGGAAATGAGCAGTTCTTC
TRBV3-1	.	many	TRBJ1-1	CASSSKTPTAEAFF	TGTGCCAGCAGCTCAAAGACCCCCACCGCTGAAGCTTTCTTT